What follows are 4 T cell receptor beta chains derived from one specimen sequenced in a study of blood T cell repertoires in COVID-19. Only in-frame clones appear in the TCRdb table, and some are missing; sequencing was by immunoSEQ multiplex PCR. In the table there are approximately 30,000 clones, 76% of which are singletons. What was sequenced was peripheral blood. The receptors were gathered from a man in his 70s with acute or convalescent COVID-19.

CDR3 bases: TGTGCCAGCAGGTTAATAGAGACAGATTACTATGGCTACACCTTC. Encoded protein: CASRLIETDYYGYTF. The chain employs TRBV7-2 and TRBJ1-2, with D possibly being TRBD1 (5 bases). Germline V gene sequence: CDR1 SGHTA, CDR2 FQGNSA. CDR3 length: 15 residues. Trimming left V 6 bases short and J 3 bases short, with 17 bases between.

CDR3 in DNA: TGTGCCAGCACAGGGTCCGATGAAGCTTTCTTT. It translates to CASTGSDEAFF. The rearrangement links TRBV6-5 to TRBJ1-1, with a tentative D call TRBD1 (5 bases). The germline V gene has CDR1 MNHEY and CDR2 SVGAGI. V was trimmed by 7 bases and J by 7 bases, leaving 10 bases between them. The CDR3 is made up of 11 amino acids.

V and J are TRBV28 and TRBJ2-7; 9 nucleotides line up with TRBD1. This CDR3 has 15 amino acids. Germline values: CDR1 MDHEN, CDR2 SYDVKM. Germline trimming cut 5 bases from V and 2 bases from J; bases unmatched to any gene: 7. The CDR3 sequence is CASSVWGQGTYEQYF. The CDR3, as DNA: TGTGCCAGCAGTGTGTGGGGACAGGGCACCTACGAGCAGTACTTC.

CDR3 in amino acids: CASYSTGRPEQPQHF. The CDR3 DNA reads TGTGCCAGCTATTCTACAGGGCGGCCAGAACAGCCCCAGCATTTT. The chain combines TRBV27 with TRBJ1-5; perhaps TRBD1 as D (6 bases). With 8 bases removed from V and 7 bases from J, the gap between germline ends came to 21 bases. The CDR3 consists of 15 residues. CDR1 and CDR2 from the germline V gene are MNHEY and SMNVEV (reference sequence).